This TCR beta chain is drawn from a study of cytomegalovirus exposure and HLA in healthy donors. Study results and limitations: Presence/absence analyses supposed approximately even sequencing depth among donors. It has been reported that TCR beta sequences accurately predicted the HLA-A and HLA-B alleles of most subjects. Across HLA loci, a later analysis found differing TCR association rates, with DRB1 most and HLA-C fewest. In vitro experiments confirmed that three CMV-associated chains were specific for CMV antigens.

This CDR3 spans 17 amino acids. The V gene's germline CDR1 is SGDLS and CDR2 YYNGEE. V was cut by 3 bases and J by 2 bases, with 15 bases left in between. This clone was seen a handful of times. Its antigen remains unknown. It was with 60 Vbeta and 13 Jbeta primers that the PCR ran. Produced via immunoSEQ multiplex PCR; TCRdb's table is partial and in-frame only. The repertoire has roughly 55,000 clones, roughly four fifths of them found once; the top ten carry approximately 2.3%. This receptor was obtained from a boy between 10 and 17 years old in good health and CMV-seropositive. Sequencing was carried out using PBMCs. The chain recombines TRBV9 with TRBJ2-6; a weak D match, TRBD1 (6 bases). CDR3 bases: TGTGCCAGCAGCGAAAGGGGGAACAGGGCTGGGGCCAACGTCCTGACTTTC. As protein: CASSERGNRAGANVLTF. Together with reference TRBV9 and TRBJ2-6, the CDR3 gives the full variable domain: DSGVTQTPKHLITATGQRVTLRCSPRSGDLSVYWYQQSLDQGLQFLIQYYNGEERAKGNILERFSAQQFPDLHSELNLSSLELGDSALYFCASSERGNRAGANVLTFGAGSRLTVL.